This TCR beta chain was sequenced in a study of blood T cell repertoires in COVID-19. V trimming: 3 bases; J trimming: 6 bases; junction bases outside the gene matches: 5. This CDR3 has 14 residues. Germline V gene lookup returns CDR1 SGHRS and CDR2 YFSETQ. Method: immunoSEQ multiplex PCR; TCRdb's copy keeps in-frame clones and lacks some. The repertoire holds 75,000 to 80,000 clones, with about 82% as singletons. Sample: peripheral blood. This receptor was taken from an older woman with acute or convalescent COVID-19. The genes are TRBV5-1 and TRBJ2-2; TRBD2 matches 7 bases. As DNA, the CDR3 is TGCGCCAGCAGCTGGGAGGGAGGAGCCGGGGAGCTGTTTTTT. Translated, it gives CASSWEGGAGELFF. The full variable domain, with the rest looked up from reference TRBV5-1 and TRBJ2-2, is KAGVTQTPRYLIKTRGQQVTLSCSPISGHRSVSWYQQTPGQGLQFLFEYFSETQRNKGNFPGRFSGRQFSNSRSEMNVSTLELGDSALYLCASSWEGGAGELFFGEGSRLTVL.